This TCR beta chain is from a study of metastatic and nonmetastatic thyroid tumors. The wider study: Across blood and tumor or nodule tissue, repertoires from malignant and benign thyroid patients were compared with one another.

No treatment of any kind had been given to any patient before thyroid surgery. Germline assignment: CDR1 LGHDT and CDR2 YNNKEL (reference sequence). Trimming pared 1 base from V and 4 bases from J, leaving 7 bases between. The CDR3 is made up of 13 amino acids. This clone is labeled as medium-sized (0.01 to 0.1%). As originally analysed: The study took CDR3 differences across clinicopathological groups and made a distant-metastasis classifier for papillary thyroid cancer from them. From the PCR reads, TCRdb re-called clones with MiXCR. TCRdb's processing, not the authors', yielded these V and J calls. This table has fewer than 25,000 clones, roughly 15% appearing once.

The chain links TRBV3-1 to TRBJ1-1; D call uncertain. The clonotype comes from a female donor with papillary thyroid cancer or a benign thyroid nodule (not recorded which). Some clones in this sample may be carry-over from other donors' samples. The sample taken for sequencing was tumor tissue. CDR3 sequence: CASSQGVGTEAFF. In DNA, the CDR3 is TGTGCCAGCAGCCAAGGCGTAGGCACTGAAGCTTTCTTT.